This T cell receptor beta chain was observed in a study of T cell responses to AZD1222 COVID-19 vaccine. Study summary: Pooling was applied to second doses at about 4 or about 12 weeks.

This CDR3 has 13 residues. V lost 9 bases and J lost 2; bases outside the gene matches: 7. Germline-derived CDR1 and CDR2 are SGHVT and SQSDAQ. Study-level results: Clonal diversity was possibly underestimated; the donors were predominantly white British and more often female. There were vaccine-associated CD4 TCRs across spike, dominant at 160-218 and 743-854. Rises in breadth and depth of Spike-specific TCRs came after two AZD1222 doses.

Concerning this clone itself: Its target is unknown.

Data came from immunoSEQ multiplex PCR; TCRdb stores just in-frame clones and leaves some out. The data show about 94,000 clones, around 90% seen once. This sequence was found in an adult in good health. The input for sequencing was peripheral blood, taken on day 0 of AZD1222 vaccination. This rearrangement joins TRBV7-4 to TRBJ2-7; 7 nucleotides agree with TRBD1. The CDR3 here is CARIEGAAYEQYF. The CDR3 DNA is TGTGCCAGGATAGAGGGGGCAGCCTACGAGCAGTACTTC.